The sequence of this T cell receptor (beta chain) was determined in a study of metastatic and nonmetastatic thyroid tumors. This clone was seen ten or more times. V was shortened by 2 bases and J by 11 bases, with 18 bases between the two germline ends. The V gene's germline CDR1 is MNHNY and CDR2 SVGAGI (reference sequence). CDR3 size: 14 residues. Each patient came to thyroid surgery without any prior treatment (of any kind). TCRdb recomputed clones from the PCR reads via MiXCR. This sample has approximately 30,000 clones, with roughly 18% found just once. The sequenced material came from blood. The TCR sequence derives from a female donor with papillary thyroid cancer or a benign thyroid nodule (not recorded which). Some clones in this sample may be carry-over from other donors' samples. The chain links TRBV6-6 to TRBJ1-2; tentatively, D is TRBD1 (5 bases). CDR3 in amino acids: CASSYEGEAQGYTF. For the CDR3, the DNA is TGTGCCAGCAGTTACGAAGGGGAGGCTCAAGGATACACCTTC.